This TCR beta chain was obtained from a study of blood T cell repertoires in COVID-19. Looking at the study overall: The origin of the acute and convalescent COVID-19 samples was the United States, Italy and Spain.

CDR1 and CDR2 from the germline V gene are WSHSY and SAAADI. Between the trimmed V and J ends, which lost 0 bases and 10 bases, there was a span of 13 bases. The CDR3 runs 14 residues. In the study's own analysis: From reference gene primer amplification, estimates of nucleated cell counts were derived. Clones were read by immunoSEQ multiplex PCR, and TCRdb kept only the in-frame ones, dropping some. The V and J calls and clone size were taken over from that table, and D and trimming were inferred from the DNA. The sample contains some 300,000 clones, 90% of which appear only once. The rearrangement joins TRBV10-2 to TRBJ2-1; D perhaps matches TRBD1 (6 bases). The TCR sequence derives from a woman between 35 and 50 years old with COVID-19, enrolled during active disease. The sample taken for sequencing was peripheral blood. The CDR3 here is CASSESGGRTEQFF. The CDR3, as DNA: TGCGCCAGCAGTGAGTCAGGGGGTAGGACGGAGCAGTTCTTC.